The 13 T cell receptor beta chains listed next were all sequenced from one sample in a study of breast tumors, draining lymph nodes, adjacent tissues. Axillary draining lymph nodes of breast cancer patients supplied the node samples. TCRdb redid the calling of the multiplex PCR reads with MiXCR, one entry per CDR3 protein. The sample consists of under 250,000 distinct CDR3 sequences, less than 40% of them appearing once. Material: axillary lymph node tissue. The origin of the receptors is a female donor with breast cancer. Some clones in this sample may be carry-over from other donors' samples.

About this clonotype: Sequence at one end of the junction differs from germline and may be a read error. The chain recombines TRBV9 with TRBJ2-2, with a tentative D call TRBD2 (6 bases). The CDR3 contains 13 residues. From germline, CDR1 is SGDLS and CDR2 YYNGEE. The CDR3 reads CVSSDEPPGGLFF. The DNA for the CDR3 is TGTGTCAGCAGCGATGAGCCCCCCGGGGGGCTGTTTTTT. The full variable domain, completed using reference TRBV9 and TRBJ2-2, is DSGVTQTPKHLITATGQRVTLRCSPRSGDLSVYWYQQSLDQGLQFLIQYYNGEERAKGNILERFSAQQFPDLHSELNLSSLELGDSALYFCVSSDEPPGGLFFGEGSRLTVL.

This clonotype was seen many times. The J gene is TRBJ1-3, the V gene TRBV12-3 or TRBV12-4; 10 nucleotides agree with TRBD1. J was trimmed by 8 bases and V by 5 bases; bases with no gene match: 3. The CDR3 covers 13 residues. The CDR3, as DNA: TGTGCCAGCAGTCTCGGGACAGGGGACACCATATATTTT. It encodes CASSLGTGDTIYF.

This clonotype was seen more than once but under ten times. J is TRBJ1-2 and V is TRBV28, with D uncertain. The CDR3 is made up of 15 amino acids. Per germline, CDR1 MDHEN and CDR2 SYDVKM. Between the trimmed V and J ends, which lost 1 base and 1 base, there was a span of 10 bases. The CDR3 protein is CASSLLGLRNYGYTF. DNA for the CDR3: TGTGCCAGCAGTTTATTAGGGCTTCGTAACTATGGCTACACCTTC.

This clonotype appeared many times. The CDR3 protein is CASSLGGLSGNTIYF. The CDR3 coding sequence is TGTGCCAGCAGCTTAGGGGGCCTCTCTGGAAACACCATATATTTT. V is TRBV11-2 and J is TRBJ1-3, with D possibly TRBD1 on 5 matching bases. Trimming shortened V by 1 base and J by 0 bases, and 7 bases separated the two germline ends. From germline, CDR1 is SGHAT and CDR2 FQNNGV. This CDR3 comprises 15 residues.

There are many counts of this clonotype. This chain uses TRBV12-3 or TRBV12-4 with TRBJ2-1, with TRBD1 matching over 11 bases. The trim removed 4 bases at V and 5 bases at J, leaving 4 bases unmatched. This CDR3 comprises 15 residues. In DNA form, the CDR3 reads TGTGCCAGCAGTTCTCGGACAGGGGGCGACAATGAGCAGTTCTTC. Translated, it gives CASSSRTGGDNEQFF.

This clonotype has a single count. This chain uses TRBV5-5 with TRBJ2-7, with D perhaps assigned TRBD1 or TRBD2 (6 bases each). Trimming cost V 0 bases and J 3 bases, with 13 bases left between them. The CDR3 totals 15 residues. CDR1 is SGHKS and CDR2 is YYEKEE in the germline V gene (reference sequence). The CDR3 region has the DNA TGTGCCAGCAGCTTGGTGGCGGGACACTACTACGAGCAGTACTTC. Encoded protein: CASSLVAGHYYEQYF.

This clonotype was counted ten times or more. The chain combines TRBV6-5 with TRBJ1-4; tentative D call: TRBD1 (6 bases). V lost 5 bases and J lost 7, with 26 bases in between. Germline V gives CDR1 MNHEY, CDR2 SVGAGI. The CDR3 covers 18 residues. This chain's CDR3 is CASSPSLGGGRVGEKLFF. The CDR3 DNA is TGTGCCAGCAGTCCCTCCCTAGGAGGGGGAAGGGTGGGTGAAAAACTGTTTTTT.

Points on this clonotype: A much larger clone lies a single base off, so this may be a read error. In DNA form, the CDR3 reads TGTGCCAGCAGTGGCAAACAGCTTTATGGCACAGATGCGCAGTATTTT. It translates to CASSGKQLYGTDAQYF. This chain connects TRBV6-6 to TRBJ2-3, with D hard to call. The CDR3 is 16 amino acids. Germline V CDR1 and CDR2: MNHNY, SVGAGI (reference sequence).

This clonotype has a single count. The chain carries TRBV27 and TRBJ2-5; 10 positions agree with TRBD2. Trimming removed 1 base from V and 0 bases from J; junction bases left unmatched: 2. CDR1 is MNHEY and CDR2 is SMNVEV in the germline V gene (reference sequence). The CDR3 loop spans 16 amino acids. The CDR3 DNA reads TGTGCCAGCAGTTTATTAGGGACTAGCGACCAAGAGACCCAGTACTTC. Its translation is CASSLLGTSDQETQYF.

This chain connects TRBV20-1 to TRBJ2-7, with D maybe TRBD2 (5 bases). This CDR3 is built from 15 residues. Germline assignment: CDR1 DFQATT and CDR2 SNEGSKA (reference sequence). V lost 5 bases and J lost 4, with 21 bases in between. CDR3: CSAAPPGSAGYEQYF. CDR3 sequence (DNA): TGCAGTGCTGCCCCTCCGGGATCAGCTGGTTACGAGCAGTACTTC.

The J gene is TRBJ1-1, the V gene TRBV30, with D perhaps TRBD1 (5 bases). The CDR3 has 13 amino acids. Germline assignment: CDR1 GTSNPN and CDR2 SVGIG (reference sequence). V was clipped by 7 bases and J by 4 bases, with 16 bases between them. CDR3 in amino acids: CALIRDASTEAFF. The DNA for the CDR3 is TGTGCCTTGATCCGGGACGCGAGCACTGAAGCTTTCTTT.

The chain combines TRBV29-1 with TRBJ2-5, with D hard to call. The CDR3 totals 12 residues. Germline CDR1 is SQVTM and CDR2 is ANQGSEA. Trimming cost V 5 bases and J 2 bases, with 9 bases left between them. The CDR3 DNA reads TGCAGCGTTCGCTGGGCACAAGAGACCCAGTACTTC. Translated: CSVRWAQETQYF.

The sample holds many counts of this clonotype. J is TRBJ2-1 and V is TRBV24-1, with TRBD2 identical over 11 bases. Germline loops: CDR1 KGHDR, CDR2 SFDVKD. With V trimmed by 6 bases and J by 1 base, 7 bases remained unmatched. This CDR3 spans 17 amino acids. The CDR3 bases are TGTGCCACCAGTACACTAGCGGGAGAAGGATCCTACAATGAGCAGTTCTTC. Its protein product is CATSTLAGEGSYNEQFF.